This T cell receptor beta chain originates from a study of cytomegalovirus exposure and HLA in healthy donors. Worth noting for this clone: Its antigen is as yet unknown.

With 3 bases clipped from V and 5 bases from J, the junction kept 5 bases outside the gene matches. This CDR3 has 15 residues. Germline lookup yields CDR1 SEHNR and CDR2 FQNEAQ (reference sequence). Study-wide results and limits: There were several of the most significant clusters that appeared linked to common viral pathogens in a later analysis. Researchers reported in a later analysis that a missense DCLRE1C variant was tied to TCR beta V- and J-gene trimming.

This PCR relied on a set of 60 Vbeta primers and 13 Jbeta primers. Some clones are missing from TCRdb's copy, which holds only in-frame ones; the method was immunoSEQ multiplex PCR. The table has just over 150,000 clones, 84% seen once. This chain connects TRBV7-9 to TRBJ1-5, with 9 bases identical to TRBD1. The sequenced sample was PBMCs. This TCR came from a man younger than 30 in good health and CMV-seronegative. The CDR3 loop is CASSFTGGQDQPQHF. The CDR3 region has the DNA TGTGCCAGCAGCTTTACAGGGGGCCAGGATCAGCCCCAGCATTTT.